This T cell receptor (beta chain) comes out of a study of cytomegalovirus exposure and HLA in healthy donors. Libraries were prepared by immunoSEQ multiplex PCR; TCRdb keeps only in-frame clonotypes and omits some of them. The data show approximately 230,000 clones, roughly 87% seen once. Study-level results: It was confirmed in vitro that a few of the CMV-associated chains were specific for CMV antigens.

Comments on this clone: The antigen is undetermined.

The CDR3 is 16 residues long. Germline V gene sequence: CDR1 SGHDN, CDR2 FVKESK. The trim removed 1 base at V and 6 bases at J, leaving 9 bases unmatched. The chain uses TRBV14 and TRBJ2-1; 7 nucleotides agree with TRBD2. This receptor was taken from a man aged 18 to 30 in good health and CMV-seropositive. The sequenced material came from PBMCs. This CDR3 is CASSQVRGGIGNEQFF. CDR3 coding DNA: TGTGCCAGCAGCCAAGTACGGGGAGGGATCGGCAATGAGCAGTTCTTC.